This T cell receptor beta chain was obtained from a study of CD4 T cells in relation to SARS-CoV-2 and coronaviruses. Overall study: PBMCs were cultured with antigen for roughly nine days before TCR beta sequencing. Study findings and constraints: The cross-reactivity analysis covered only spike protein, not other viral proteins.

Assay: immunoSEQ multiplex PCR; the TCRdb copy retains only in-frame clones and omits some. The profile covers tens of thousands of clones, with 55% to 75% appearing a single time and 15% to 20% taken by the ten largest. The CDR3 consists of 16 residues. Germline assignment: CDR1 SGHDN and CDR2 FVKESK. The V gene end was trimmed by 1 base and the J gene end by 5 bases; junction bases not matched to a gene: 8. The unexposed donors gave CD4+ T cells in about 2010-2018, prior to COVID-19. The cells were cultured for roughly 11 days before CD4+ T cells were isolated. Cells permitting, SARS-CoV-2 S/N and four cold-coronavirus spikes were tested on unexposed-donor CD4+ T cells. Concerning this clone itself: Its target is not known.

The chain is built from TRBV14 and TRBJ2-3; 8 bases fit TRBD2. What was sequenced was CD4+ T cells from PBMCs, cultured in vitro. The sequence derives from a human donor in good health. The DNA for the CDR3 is TGTGCCAGCAGCCAAGCTCTGACGGGGGGGCGAGATACGCAGTATTTT. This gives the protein CASSQALTGGRDTQYF.